This T cell receptor beta chain was recovered during a study of cytomegalovirus exposure and HLA in healthy donors. The CDR3 has 14 amino acids. Per the germline V gene, CDR1 is MNHNY and CDR2 is SVGAGI (reference sequence). Trimming took 6 bases from V and 3 from J, leaving 14 bases between them. A multiplex PCR was run with 60 Vbeta primers and 13 Jbeta primers. Some clones are missing from TCRdb's copy, which holds only in-frame ones; the method was immunoSEQ multiplex PCR. The sample includes 150,000 to 200,000 clones, 60% to 85% of them seen just once. The sequenced material came from PBMCs. This clonotype originated in a female donor in good health and CMV-seronegative. The rearrangement uses TRBV6-6 and TRBJ2-5; D is unresolved. The CDR3, as DNA: TGTGCCAGCAGGTATCCGGGTCGAGAAGAGACCCAGTACTTC. Translating it yields CASRYPGREETQYF.